Below, one T cell receptor (beta chain) is given with its context. Its cognate antigen has yet to be identified. Base qualities are missing; no much larger clone stands one base away. Flow cytometry had shown CD8+CD57+ cell expansion in the patients selected for sequencing. Every patient had severe acquired aplastic anemia, diagnosed using the International Study of Aplastic Anemia and Agranulocytosis and Camitta criteria. At the time blood was sampled, none of the patients had received any therapy. TCR repertoires of sorted CD4+ and CD8+ blood T cells from severe aplastic anemia patients and healthy subjects were deep-sequenced in the study. Patients were enrolled under clinicaltrials.gov protocols 00001620, 01623167, 00001397, 00071045, 00081523 and 00961064 in the USA. Ficoll-Paque density gradient centrifugation was used to isolate peripheral blood mononuclear cells. CD4+ and CD8+ T cells were sorted by FACS or magnetic beads before DNA extraction.

Profiling of TCR beta VDJ combinations and CDR3 sequences used genomic DNA as the template. An Illumina HiSeq 2000 was used for TCR repertoire sequencing. Regarding the original processing steps: TRBV/TRBJ rearrangement plots, CDR3 size and DJ length profiles, and Simpson's diversity index were used to assess repertoires. The immunodominant clone was defined as the most abundant DNA sequence in deep sequencing data. CDR3 amino acid sequences were checked for sharing across subjects and were also compared against the VDJdb database and published repertoires. TCRdb itself trimmed the public reads at Q25 with fastp, ran MiXCR and retained productive beta chains. Each CDR3 protein gets just one entry, which takes the most common genes and DNA from the rows behind it. V and J calls and clone size were set by TCRdb, not the authors. Recorded for this sample are about 160,000 distinct CDR3 sequences; 45% to 50% of them occurred a single time. The ten largest clones represent roughly 30% of the sample.

Trimming leaves V shorter by 6 bases and J shorter by 4 bases, with the junction holding 1 base beyond the gene matches. Measured from the cysteine to the phenylalanine, the CDR3 is 11 residues long. The kept DNA is CDR3 alone, 33 bases in frame from the first base. The germline V gene (reference sequence) sets CDR1 to DFQATT and CDR2 to SNEGSKA. This sample stems from a study of CD8+CD57+ T cells in acquired aplastic anemia (dated by TCRdb to about 2018). Regarding the complete study: On average, sorted CD4+ and CD8+ cells yielded 3.2 ug of extracted DNA, with a range of about 0.17 to 27.4 ug. A CD8+CD57+ expansion meant a frequency higher than the mean frequency seen in healthy subjects. The research as a whole found: Patients and healthy controls showed no significant difference in CD8+ Simpson's diversity (P=0.060). Some 30 CD8+ CDR3 sequences were found to be shared between patients and controls, but these sequences appeared to be highly expressed in patients and within the immunodominant clones of the patients.

The TCR originated in a human donor with aplastic anemia. The chain couples TRBV20-1 to TRBJ2-3, and 7 junctional nucleotides match TRBD2. The sequenced sample was sorted CD4+, CD8+, or CD8+CD57+ T cells (not recorded which) from PBMCs. The CDR3 in this case is CSAREADTQYF. The nucleotide sequence is TGCAGTGCCCGGGAGGCAGATACGCAGTATTTT.